These T cell receptor beta chains were read from a single sample in a study of preoperative IRX-2 immunotherapy in early breast cancer. The repertoire was sequenced with immunoSEQ multiplex PCR; TCRdb's copy has only in-frame clones and lacks some. The repertoire has about 62,000 clones, 94% of them found once; the top ten carry roughly 1.5%. The specimen was collected from a patient treated with IRX-2 immunotherapy. The receptor set was obtained from a human donor with breast cancer. Both conserved end residues are part of each CDR3. D genes are given only for firm matches. A clone size is listed for some rows: how often the clone was seen (once, few, many), or a class if it is expanded.

v_call: TRBV29-1
d_call: .
clone_size: .
j_call: TRBJ2-5
cdr3_aa: CSVGRQGETQYF
cdr3_nt: TGCAGCGTCGGGAGACAGGGAGAGACCCAGTACTTC

v_call: TRBV19
d_call: TRBD1
clone_size: .
j_call: TRBJ2-7
cdr3_aa: CASSLGTGGSYEQYF
cdr3_nt: TGTGCCAGTTCCCTCGGGACAGGGGGTTCCTACGAGCAGTACTTC

v_call: TRBV5-1
d_call: TRBD2
clone_size: .
j_call: TRBJ2-2
cdr3_aa: CASSFSRLAGTGELFF
cdr3_nt: TGCGCCAGCAGCTTTTCCCGACTAGCGGGAACCGGGGAGCTGTTTTTT

v_call: TRBV27
d_call: .
clone_size: .
j_call: TRBJ1-5
cdr3_aa: CASSLSGRGPQHF
cdr3_nt: TGTGCCAGCAGTTTATCGGGCAGAGGGCCCCAGCATTTT

v_call: TRBV4-1
d_call: .
clone_size: .
j_call: TRBJ2-3
cdr3_aa: CASRLEASSTDTQYF
cdr3_nt: TGCGCCAGCAGACTGGAGGCCTCTAGCACAGATACGCAGTATTTT

v_call: TRBV27
d_call: TRBD1
clone_size: few
j_call: TRBJ2-7
cdr3_aa: CASSWTRDSYEQYF
cdr3_nt: TGTGCCAGCAGTTGGACCCGGGACAGCTACGAGCAGTACTTC

v_call: TRBV28
d_call: .
clone_size: .
j_call: TRBJ2-1
cdr3_aa: CASRPHSVANVEQFF
cdr3_nt: TGTGCCAGCAGACCACATAGCGTGGCCAATGTCGAGCAGTTCTTC

v_call: TRBV2
d_call: TRBD1
clone_size: once
j_call: TRBJ2-7
cdr3_aa: CANYRGSSYEQYF
cdr3_nt: TGTGCCAACTACAGGGGAAGCTCCTACGAGCAGTACTTC

v_call: TRBV18
d_call: .
clone_size: .
j_call: TRBJ1-2
cdr3_aa: CASSPPGHYGYTF
cdr3_nt: TGTGCCAGCTCACCACCCGGCCACTATGGCTACACCTTC

v_call: TRBV6-5
d_call: .
clone_size: .
j_call: TRBJ1-4
cdr3_aa: CASRRDTVGEKLFF
cdr3_nt: TGTGCCAGCAGAAGGGACACGGTGGGTGAAAAACTGTTTTTT

v_call: TRBV4-1
d_call: TRBD2
clone_size: .
j_call: TRBJ2-3
cdr3_aa: CASSLSGSEDTQYF
cdr3_nt: TGCGCCAGCAGCCTCAGCGGGAGTGAAGATACGCAGTATTTT

v_call: TRBV28
d_call: .
clone_size: .
j_call: TRBJ2-2
cdr3_aa: CASRGDTGELFF
cdr3_nt: TGTGCCAGCCGGGGTGACACCGGGGAGCTGTTTTTT

v_call: TRBV4-1
d_call: .
clone_size: .
j_call: TRBJ1-1
cdr3_aa: CASSQAGHPNTEAFF
cdr3_nt: TGCGCCAGCAGCCAGGCAGGACACCCGAACACTGAAGCTTTCTTT

v_call: TRBV7-2
d_call: TRBD2
clone_size: .
j_call: TRBJ2-1
cdr3_aa: CASSFSLTSGRANEQFF
cdr3_nt: TGTGCCAGCAGCTTCTCCCTGACTAGCGGGAGGGCTAATGAGCAGTTCTTC

v_call: TRBV6-1
d_call: .
clone_size: .
j_call: TRBJ2-3
cdr3_aa: CASSDGPDSTDTQYF
cdr3_nt: TGTGCCAGCAGTGACGGGCCAGACTCCACAGATACGCAGTATTTT

v_call: TRBV7-2
d_call: .
clone_size: .
j_call: TRBJ2-3
cdr3_aa: CASSLARGLDTQYF
cdr3_nt: TGTGCCAGCAGCTTAGCGCGGGGCCTAGATACGCAGTATTTT

v_call: TRBV5-1
d_call: .
clone_size: .
j_call: TRBJ1-2
cdr3_aa: CASSLDGGNYGYTF
cdr3_nt: TGCGCCAGCAGCTTGGATGGGGGAAACTATGGCTACACCTTC

v_call: TRBV5-1
d_call: .
clone_size: .
j_call: TRBJ2-7
cdr3_aa: CASSSDNSYEQYF
cdr3_nt: TGCGCCAGCAGCTCGGACAACTCCTACGAGCAGTACTTC

v_call: TRBV9
d_call: .
clone_size: .
j_call: TRBJ2-2
cdr3_aa: CASSVLGLGTGELFF
cdr3_nt: TGTGCCAGCAGCGTTCTGGGGTTGGGCACCGGGGAGCTGTTTTTT

v_call: TRBV4-3
d_call: TRBD2
clone_size: .
j_call: TRBJ2-7
cdr3_aa: CASSLHREGKLYEQYF
cdr3_nt: TGCGCCAGCAGCCTCCACCGGGAGGGCAAACTCTACGAGCAGTACTTC

v_call: TRBV5-1
d_call: .
clone_size: once
j_call: TRBJ2-6
cdr3_aa: CASSLSHRVLSGANVLTF
cdr3_nt: TGCGCCAGCAGCTTGTCCCACAGGGTACTGTCTGGGGCCAACGTCCTGACTTTC

v_call: TRBV6-1
d_call: .
clone_size: .
j_call: TRBJ2-1
cdr3_aa: CASGLFTGIDEQFF
cdr3_nt: TGTGCCAGCGGCCTCTTTACAGGGATAGATGAGCAGTTCTTC

v_call: TRBV18
d_call: .
clone_size: .
j_call: TRBJ1-6
cdr3_aa: CASSQEGLYNSPLHF
cdr3_nt: TGTGCCAGCTCACAAGAGGGCCTGTATAATTCACCCCTCCACTTT

v_call: TRBV7-3
d_call: TRBD2
clone_size: .
j_call: TRBJ2-2
cdr3_aa: CASSLSVSSGMAGELFF
cdr3_nt: TGTGCCAGCAGCTTAAGCGTCAGTAGCGGGATGGCCGGGGAGCTGTTTTTT

v_call: TRBV6-5
d_call: TRBD2
clone_size: once
j_call: TRBJ2-7
cdr3_aa: CASSRTSGAGYEQYF
cdr3_nt: TGTGCCAGCAGTAGGACTAGCGGGGCCGGCTACGAGCAGTACTTC

v_call: TRBV28
d_call: .
clone_size: .
j_call: TRBJ2-3
cdr3_aa: CASSTPTGTSTDTQYF
cdr3_nt: TGTGCCAGCAGTACTCCCACCGGGACCAGCACAGATACGCAGTATTTT

v_call: TRBV7-2
d_call: .
clone_size: .
j_call: TRBJ1-2
cdr3_aa: CASSPNSRTYGYTF
cdr3_nt: TGTGCCAGCTCTCCTAACAGCAGAACCTATGGCTACACCTTC

v_call: TRBV11-2
d_call: TRBD2
clone_size: .
j_call: TRBJ2-3
cdr3_aa: CASSLTSPDTQYF
cdr3_nt: TGTGCCAGCAGCCTGACTAGCCCAGATACGCAGTATTTT

v_call: TRBV19
d_call: .
clone_size: .
j_call: TRBJ2-5
cdr3_aa: CASSRREGETQYF
cdr3_nt: TGTGCCAGTAGTAGGAGGGAAGGAGAGACCCAGTACTTC

v_call: TRBV28
d_call: .
clone_size: once
j_call: TRBJ2-7
cdr3_aa: CASSMGPRIASYEQYF
cdr3_nt: TGTGCCAGCAGTATGGGACCCCGGATCGCTTCCTACGAGCAGTACTTC

v_call: TRBV6-5
d_call: .
clone_size: .
j_call: TRBJ2-4
cdr3_aa: CASSKAQLAKNIQYF
cdr3_nt: TGTGCCAGCAGTAAGGCGCAACTAGCCAAAAACATTCAGTACTTC

v_call: TRBV6-1
d_call: .
clone_size: .
j_call: TRBJ2-5
cdr3_aa: CASSVEVGVRVTQYF
cdr3_nt: TGTGCCAGCTCGGTGGAGGTGGGGGTGCGGGTGACCCAGTACTTC

v_call: TRBV6-6
d_call: .
clone_size: .
j_call: TRBJ1-5
cdr3_aa: CASSTQDRIGEQPQHF
cdr3_nt: TGTGCCAGCAGTACCCAAGACAGGATAGGAGAGCAGCCCCAGCATTTT

v_call: TRBV5-4
d_call: TRBD2
clone_size: .
j_call: TRBJ2-5
cdr3_aa: CASSVTSGQETQYF
cdr3_nt: TGTGCCAGCAGCGTCACTAGCGGCCAAGAGACCCAGTACTTC

v_call: TRBV2
d_call: .
clone_size: once
j_call: TRBJ2-1
cdr3_aa: CASSAGRPLDNEQFF
cdr3_nt: TGTGCCAGCAGTGCGGGCAGGCCCCTCGACAATGAGCAGTTCTTC

v_call: TRBV5-8
d_call: .
clone_size: .
j_call: TRBJ1-1
cdr3_aa: CASSLYAGVVTEAFF
cdr3_nt: TGTGCCAGCAGCTTGTATGCAGGGGTGGTCACTGAAGCTTTCTTT

v_call: TRBV5-1
d_call: TRBD1
clone_size: .
j_call: TRBJ1-2
cdr3_aa: CASSLGTGLYGYTF
cdr3_nt: TGCGCCAGCAGCTTAGGGACAGGCCTCTATGGCTACACCTTC

v_call: TRBV18
d_call: .
clone_size: .
j_call: TRBJ2-3
cdr3_aa: CASSPSGASTDTQYF
cdr3_nt: TGTGCCAGCTCACCCTCGGGGGCTAGCACAGATACGCAGTATTTT

v_call: TRBV7-2
d_call: TRBD2
clone_size: .
j_call: TRBJ2-3
cdr3_aa: CASIRRWGGGPDTQYF
cdr3_nt: TGTGCCAGCATCCGCCGTTGGGGCGGGGGTCCAGATACGCAGTATTTT

v_call: TRBV20-1
d_call: .
clone_size: .
j_call: TRBJ2-7
cdr3_aa: CSAFQGYEQYF
cdr3_nt: TGCAGTGCTTTTCAGGGCTACGAGCAGTACTTC

v_call: TRBV6-6
d_call: .
clone_size: .
j_call: TRBJ1-1
cdr3_aa: CASRSRSSGTEAFF
cdr3_nt: TGTGCCAGCAGATCCCGCTCTTCGGGCACTGAAGCTTTCTTT

v_call: TRBV10-3
d_call: .
clone_size: .
j_call: TRBJ2-1
cdr3_aa: CAISESRRGQINEQFF
cdr3_nt: TGTGCCATCAGTGAGTCGCGGCGGGGGCAAATCAATGAGCAGTTCTTC

v_call: TRBV15
d_call: .
clone_size: .
j_call: TRBJ2-3
cdr3_aa: CATSRDVPGTDTQYF
cdr3_nt: TGTGCCACCAGCAGAGACGTCCCTGGCACAGATACGCAGTATTTT

v_call: TRBV6-1
d_call: .
clone_size: .
j_call: TRBJ1-6
cdr3_aa: CASSEIWVDYNSPLHF
cdr3_nt: TGTGCCAGCAGTGAAATATGGGTTGATTATAATTCACCCCTCCACTTT

v_call: TRBV20-1
d_call: .
clone_size: .
j_call: TRBJ1-1
cdr3_aa: CQAAESFF
cdr3_nt: TGCCAAGCCGCCGAGTCTTTCTTT

v_call: TRBV9
d_call: TRBD2
clone_size: .
j_call: TRBJ2-3
cdr3_aa: CASSVRAGYTDTQYF
cdr3_nt: TGTGCCAGCAGCGTACGAGCGGGATACACAGATACGCAGTATTTT

v_call: TRBV7-2
d_call: .
clone_size: .
j_call: TRBJ1-5
cdr3_aa: CASSSNQGWEPQHF
cdr3_nt: TGTGCCAGCAGCTCGAACCAGGGGTGGGAGCCCCAGCATTTT

v_call: TRBV5-4
d_call: TRBD1
clone_size: .
j_call: TRBJ1-2
cdr3_aa: CASSLREQGAYRYTF
cdr3_nt: TGTGCCAGCAGCTTGAGGGAACAGGGGGCTTATCGCTACACCTTC

v_call: TRBV5-4
d_call: .
clone_size: .
j_call: TRBJ2-7
cdr3_aa: CASSLDGRGEQYF
cdr3_nt: TGTGCCAGCAGCTTGGACGGGAGAGGGGAGCAGTACTTC

v_call: TRBV4-1
d_call: .
clone_size: .
j_call: TRBJ2-7
cdr3_aa: CASSQDATGFSYEQYF
cdr3_nt: TGCGCCAGCAGCCAAGATGCGACCGGCTTCTCCTACGAGCAGTACTTC

v_call: TRBV5-1
d_call: .
clone_size: .
j_call: TRBJ2-5
cdr3_aa: CASSLMQVKETQYF
cdr3_nt: TGCGCCAGCAGCTTGATGCAGGTTAAAGAGACCCAGTACTTC

v_call: TRBV7-9
d_call: TRBD2
clone_size: .
j_call: TRBJ2-7
cdr3_aa: CASSHLSRLAGGEVQYF
cdr3_nt: TGTGCCAGCAGCCACCTCTCGCGACTAGCGGGAGGAGAGGTGCAGTACTTC

v_call: TRBV5-1
d_call: .
clone_size: .
j_call: TRBJ2-5
cdr3_aa: CASAKDSGKETQYF
cdr3_nt: TGCGCCAGCGCCAAGGACTCGGGAAAAGAGACCCAGTACTTC